Each of the 24 T cell receptor beta chains below was sequenced from the same sample in a study of T cells in Graves' hyperthyroidism and ophthalmopathy (dated by TCRdb to between 2018 and 2020). Library preparation used multiplex PCR. Sequencing used an Illumina HiSeq 2000. Amplification of TCR beta CDR3 regions was carried out from RNA transcripts. A first-round RT-PCR of the TCR CDR3 used the HTBI primer set with the Qiagen OneStep RT-PCR kit. Clones were called with MiXCR by TCRdb after fastp trimmed the public reads at Q25, and only in-frame beta chains were retained. When rows share a CDR3 protein, they turn into one entry using the most common DNA and genes. For this sample the table gives hundreds of thousands of distinct CDR3 sequences, of which roughly 14% were detected only once. Jointly, the top ten make up about 4.5% of the sample. Input material: blood. Receptors originate from a woman aged 40 to 50 with Graves' ophthalmopathy.

This clonotype was seen only a few times. J is TRBJ2-5 and V is TRBV24-1, with no clear D. CDR1 KGHDR and CDR2 SFDVKD come from the germline V gene. V shed 1 base and J shed 5 bases, with 16 bases lying between them. The CDR3 consists of 16 residues. CDR3 DNA sequence: TGTGCCACCAGTGATTTTGAGGCCAGTCCTTGGGAGACCCAGTACTTC. This codes for CATSDFEASPWETQYF.

This clonotype was seen a handful of times. The chain links TRBV29-1 to TRBJ1-1, with D maybe TRBD1 (6 bases). The germline V gene encodes CDR1 SQVTM and CDR2 ANQGSEA. V gave up 5 bases and J gave up 4 bases, with 20 bases separating them. The CDR3 has 15 amino acids. The CDR3 sequence is CSVLQGYEGVTEAFF. The CDR3 DNA sequence: TGCAGCGTTTTACAGGGATACGAAGGGGTCACTGAAGCTTTCTTT.

The chain is built from TRBV27 and TRBJ2-7; no reliable D call. Trimming left V 10 bases short and J 0 bases short, with 7 bases between. Germline assignment: CDR1 MNHEY and CDR2 SMNVEV (reference sequence). The CDR3 has 11 amino acids. CDR3 amino acids: CATRASYEQYF. CDR3 sequence (DNA): TGTGCCACCCGGGCCTCCTACGAGCAGTACTTC.

This clonotype was seen repeatedly, ten times or more. The V call is TRBV29-1, the J call TRBJ1-2; D remains ambiguous. From germline, CDR1 is SQVTM and CDR2 ANQGSEA. The length of the CDR3 is 13 residues. Trimming shortened V by 3 bases and J by 8 bases, and 16 bases separated the two germline ends. The CDR3 loop reads CSVERASEEGYTF. The CDR3 bases are TGCAGCGTTGAGAGGGCGTCGGAGGAAGGCTACACCTTC. Together with reference TRBV29-1 and TRBJ1-2, the CDR3 gives the full variable domain: SAVISQKPSRDICQRGTSLTIQCQVDSQVTMMFWYRQQPGQSLTLIATANQGSEATYESGFVIDKFPISRPNLTFSTLTVSNMSPEDSSIYLCSVERASEEGYTFGSGTRLTVV.

This clonotype was seen at least ten times. The V call is TRBV12-5, the J call TRBJ1-2, with D uncertain. V lost 1 base, J lost 0 bases, and 3 bases lay in between. The germline V gene encodes CDR1 LGHNT and CDR2 FRNRAP. This CDR3 spans 13 amino acids. The CDR3: CASGLEANYGYTF. The CDR3 coding sequence is TGTGCTAGTGGTTTGGAGGCTAACTATGGCTACACCTTC.

This clonotype came up many times. This chain joins TRBV19 and TRBJ2-5; D is perhaps TRBD2 (6 bases). Trimming removed 8 bases from V and 3 bases from J, with 25 bases in between. This CDR3 comprises 17 residues. Germline-derived CDR1 and CDR2 are LNHDA and SQIVND (reference sequence). The CDR3 spells CASPLGLLLGREETQYF. CDR3 sequence (DNA): TGTGCCAGTCCCCTAGGACTACTCTTGGGGCGTGAAGAGACCCAGTACTTC.

This clonotype was observed at least ten times. One end of the junction fails to match germline, which may point to a read error. The V call is TRBV7-9, the J call TRBJ2-7; TRBD1 agrees at 9 bases. CDR1 SEHNR and CDR2 FQNEAQ come from the germline V gene (reference sequence). The CDR3 consists of 14 residues. In nucleotides, the CDR3 is TGTGCCAGCAGCTTAGCAGATGGACAGGGGACCAGAGACTTC. This encodes CASSLADGQGTRDF. The full variable domain, in which reference TRBV7-9 and TRBJ2-7 provide the parts outside the CDR3, is DTGVSQNPRHKITKRGQNVTFRCDPISEHNRLYWYRQTLGQGPEFLTYFQNEAQLEKSRLLSDRFSAERPKGSFSTLEIQRTEQGDSAMYLCASSLADGQGTRDFGPGTRLTVT.

This clonotype appeared many times. The V gene is TRBV19, the J gene TRBJ1-1, with D possibly TRBD1 on 6 matching bases. This CDR3 contains 14 residues. Trimming removed 3 bases at V and 1 base at J, with 9 bases between. Germline-derived CDR1 and CDR2 are LNHDA and SQIVND (reference sequence). In DNA form, the CDR3 reads TGTGCCAGTAGTATCGGGGGCAGGAACACTGAAGCTTTCTTT. Its translation is CASSIGGRNTEAFF.

In this sample, this clonotype turned up many times. The rearrangement uses TRBV19 and TRBJ2-5, with TRBD1 matching over 8 bases. CDR1 is LNHDA and CDR2 is SQIVND in the germline V gene (reference sequence). The CDR3 is 15 amino acids. After removal of 1 base from V and 3 bases from J, the junction contained 4 bases not matched to a gene. Here the CDR3 DNA reads TGTGCCAGTAGTATAGCGGCGGGACAGGAAGAGACCCAGTACTTC. This translates into CASSIAAGQEETQYF.

This clonotype was observed at least ten times. The V gene is TRBV11-2, the J gene TRBJ2-5; TRBD2 agrees at 13 bases. Germline values: CDR1 SGHAT, CDR2 FQNNGV. This CDR3 is 14 amino acids long. J lost 4 bases, V lost 8 bases, and 4 bases had no gene match. For the CDR3, the DNA is TGTGCCAGCCGCGGACTAGCGGGAGTAGAGACCCAGTACTTC. It yields the protein CASRGLAGVETQYF.

The chain has TRBV9 and TRBJ2-5, with 12 bases fitting TRBD2. The ends lost 2 bases at V and 5 bases at J; junction bases unmatched: 4. Germline CDR1 and CDR2: SGDLS and YYNGEE. This CDR3 region has 15 residues. In nucleotides, the CDR3 is TGTGCCAGCAGCGTCTCGGGACTAGCGGGTGAGACCCAGTACTTC. It is translated as CASSVSGLAGETQYF. Complete variable domain (other parts from reference TRBV9 and TRBJ2-5): DSGVTQTPKHLITATGQRVTLRCSPRSGDLSVYWYQQSLDQGLQFLIQYYNGEERAKGNILERFSAQQFPDLHSELNLSSLELGDSALYFCASSVSGLAGETQYFGPGTRLLVL.

This clonotype was recorded at least ten times. The chain recombines TRBV7-7 with TRBJ2-2, with TRBD2 matching over 9 bases. Per germline, CDR1 SSHAT and CDR2 FNYEAQ (reference sequence). This CDR3 region has 16 residues. In DNA form, the CDR3 reads TGTGCTACCCAGCCGGGGGCGGGAGGGCCTACCGGGGAGCTGTTTTTT. Its translation: CATQPGAGGPTGELFF.

In its sample, this clonotype was seen many times. The chain has TRBV9 and TRBJ1-2; D is ambiguous. Looked up from germline, CDR1 is SGDLS and CDR2 is YYNGEE. Trimming stripped 1 base from V and 2 bases from J, with 12 bases between. This CDR3 has 15 amino acids. The CDR3 DNA sequence: TGTGCCAGCAGCGTAAGCGGCGTAACAAACTATGGCTACACCTTC. Translation gives CASSVSGVTNYGYTF.

This clonotype was found many times. This chain links TRBV4-3 with TRBJ2-7, with D perhaps assigned TRBD1 or TRBD2 (5 bases each). Trimming took off 0 bases at V and 5 bases at J, with 8 bases between the two ends. The CDR3 has 13 amino acids. Germline V gene lookup returns CDR1 LGHNA and CDR2 YSLEER. The CDR3 nucleotides are TGCGCCAGCAGCCAAGATGTGGGGGACGAGCAGTACTTC. This gives the protein CASSQDVGDEQYF.

This clonotype was seen only a few times. The chain uses TRBV20-1 and TRBJ2-4, with D perhaps being TRBD1 or TRBD2 (5 bases each). Between the trimmed V and J ends, which lost 7 bases and 5 bases, there was a span of 12 bases. The CDR3 runs 12 residues. Germline V gives CDR1 DFQATT, CDR2 SNEGSKA (reference sequence). CDR3 sequence: CSVRDQENIQYF. CDR3 sequence (DNA): TGCAGTGTTAGGGACCAGGAAAACATTCAGTACTTC.

This clonotype was recorded at least ten times. V and J are TRBV20-1 and TRBJ2-7; D is unresolved. Germline CDR1 is DFQATT and CDR2 is SNEGSKA (reference sequence). Trimming removed 3 bases from V and 3 bases from J, with 9 bases in between. The CDR3 extends over 12 amino acids. This CDR3 reads CSASVIGYEQYF. CDR3 nucleotide sequence: TGCAGTGCTAGCGTTATCGGCTACGAGCAGTACTTC.

This clonotype has only a few counts. The chain combines TRBV2 with TRBJ2-3, with 7 bases matching TRBD2. Germline-derived CDR1 and CDR2 are SNHLY and FYNNEI. This CDR3 is built from 14 residues. J was trimmed by 6 bases and V by 6 bases; bases with no gene match: 9. CDR3 protein: CASRAGVKLDTQYF. CDR3 nucleotide sequence: TGTGCCAGCAGGGCGGGAGTTAAGCTGGATACGCAGTATTTT.

Many counts were recorded for this clonotype. The chain combines TRBV7-3 with TRBJ2-2; D gene ambiguous. CDR3 length: 14 residues. The germline V gene has CDR1 SGHTA and CDR2 FQGTGA. V dropped 5 bases and J dropped 3 bases, with 10 bases sitting between them. As DNA, the CDR3 is TGTGCCAGCAGCCCTGGACCATACACCGGGGAGCTGTTTTTT. It is translated as CASSPGPYTGELFF.

The sample holds many counts of this clonotype. V usage is TRBV28 and J usage is TRBJ2-5, with 15 positions matching TRBD2. Germline V gene sequence: CDR1 MDHEN, CDR2 SYDVKM. V lost 6 bases to trimming and J lost 5 bases; unmatched junction nucleotides: 7. CDR3 length equals 16 residues. This chain's CDR3 is CASRPGLAGGRETQYF. In DNA, the CDR3 is TGTGCCAGCAGGCCCGGACTAGCGGGAGGGCGGGAGACCCAGTACTTC. The variable domain in full, with the rest retrieved from reference TRBV28 and TRBJ2-5, is DVKVTQSSRYLVKRTGEKVFLECVQDMDHENMFWYRQDPGLGLRLIYFSYDVKMKEKGDIPEGYSVSREKKERFSLILESASTNQTSMYLCASRPGLAGGRETQYFGPGTRLLVL.

The J gene is TRBJ2-7, the V gene TRBV7-2; no clear D. The CDR3 consists of 15 residues. Germline CDR1 SGHTA, CDR2 FQGNSA. Between the trimmed V and J ends, which lost 0 bases and 2 bases, there was a span of 11 bases. The DNA of the CDR3 is TGTGCCAGCAGCTTAGCGAACATTACGCCCTACGAGCAGTACTTC. This codes for CASSLANITPYEQYF.

This clonotype was detected ten times or more. The gene calls are TRBV24-1 and TRBJ2-5; 8 bases align to TRBD1. The CDR3 is made up of 14 amino acids. The J segment lost 7 bases and the V segment lost 3 bases, leaving 6 bases of the junction unmatched. Germline V CDR1 and CDR2: KGHDR, SFDVKD. CDR3 nucleotide sequence: TGTGCCACCAGTGATACGGACAGGGTTTTGACCCAGTACTTC. It is translated as CATSDTDRVLTQYF.

This clonotype was seen many times. The gene calls are TRBV5-4 and TRBJ2-7; D remains ambiguous. The germline V gene encodes CDR1 SGHNT and CDR2 YYREEE (reference sequence). Trimming took 0 bases from V and 2 from J, leaving 6 bases between them. The CDR3 loop spans 13 amino acids. As DNA, the CDR3 is TGTGCCAGCAGCTTGGATCCTGCCTACGAGCAGTACTTC. Its translation: CASSLDPAYEQYF.

This clonotype occurred many times. The chain is built from TRBV12-3 or TRBV12-4 and TRBJ1-1; a possible D gene is TRBD1 (6 bases). V was shortened by 8 bases and J by 0 bases, with 16 bases between the two germline ends. This CDR3 is built from 15 residues. In nucleotides, the CDR3 is TGTGCCAGCGCTACAGGGTGGGGGCTGAACACTGAAGCTTTCTTT. This codes for CASATGWGLNTEAFF.

Many counts were recorded for this clonotype. This chain links TRBV24-1 with TRBJ2-5; a possible D gene is TRBD1 (5 bases). V was clipped by 5 bases and J by 2 bases, with 8 bases between them. The CDR3 spans 13 residues. Germline V gene data show CDR1 as KGHDR and CDR2 as SFDVKD. CDR3 coding DNA: TGTGCCACCAGTGGGGGCAGTCAAGAGACCCAGTACTTC. Amino acid sequence: CATSGGSQETQYF.